These 32 T cell receptor beta chains share one sample of origin, sequenced in a study of shared clonotypes between healthy human individuals. The assay was immunoSEQ multiplex PCR, and TCRdb's table has in-frame clones only and misses some. Among around 1.4 million clones listed, 97% to 99% were seen once. The sample comprised naive CD4+ T cells sorted from blood. Subset in this sample: CD45RA+ positively selected. These receptors all come from a man aged 30 to 45 in good health.

The chain joins TRBV5-4 to TRBJ1-4, with 7 positions matching TRBD1. The CDR3 has 14 residues. J gave up 4 bases and V 4 bases, and 4 bases lay outside the gene matches. Germline values: CDR1 SGHNT, CDR2 YYREEE (reference sequence). This chain's CDR3 is CASSAGQLNEKLFF. DNA for the CDR3: TGTGCCAGCAGCGCGGGACAGCTTAATGAAAAACTGTTTTTT.

This CDR3 reads CASSPFSQGKNTGELFF. CDR3 DNA: TGTGCCAGCAGCCCATTCTCGCAGGGGAAAAACACCGGGGAGCTGTTTTTT. The rearrangement uses TRBV9 and TRBJ2-2; weak D call: TRBD1 (6 bases). Trimming pared 4 bases from V and 2 bases from J, leaving 18 bases between. CDR3 length: 17 residues. Germline V gives CDR1 SGDLS, CDR2 YYNGEE.

V usage is TRBV6-1 and J usage is TRBJ2-7; TRBD2 might be the D (6 bases). Germline CDR1 is MNHNS and CDR2 is SASEGT. Trimming removed 7 bases at V and 0 bases at J, with 10 bases between. This CDR3 has 13 residues. CDR3 sequence: CASIRGSSYEQYF. The CDR3, as DNA: TGTGCCAGCATACGGGGGAGCTCCTACGAGCAGTACTTC.

The chain has TRBV19 and TRBJ2-7; 10 bases match TRBD1. The CDR3 contains 15 residues. Germline values: CDR1 LNHDA, CDR2 SQIVND (reference sequence). V gave up 6 bases and J gave up 2 bases; unmatched junction bases: 7. CDR3 nucleotide sequence: TGTGCCAGTAGGGCGACGGGACAGGGGACCTACGAGCAGTACTTC. This codes for CASRATGQGTYEQYF.

V gene TRBV9 combines with J gene TRBJ1-1, with 9 bases lining up with TRBD1. Trimming took 4 bases from V and 6 from J; bases not matched to a gene: 19. CDR1 and CDR2 (germline): SGDLS, YYNGEE. This CDR3 is 18 amino acids long. CDR3 residues: CASSRGRGQGRVSAEAFF. CDR3 nucleotide sequence: TGTGCCAGCAGCAGGGGCCGCGGACAGGGGAGGGTGAGTGCTGAAGCTTTCTTT. The variable domain in full, completed from reference TRBV9 and TRBJ1-1, reads DSGVTQTPKHLITATGQRVTLRCSPRSGDLSVYWYQQSLDQGLQFLIQYYNGEERAKGNILERFSAQQFPDLHSELNLSSLELGDSALYFCASSRGRGQGRVSAEAFFGQGTRLTVV.

The chain uses TRBV7-7 and TRBJ2-7; the match to TRBD1 covers 8 bases. V lost 1 base to trimming and J lost 2 bases; unmatched junction nucleotides: 7. Germline values: CDR1 SSHAT, CDR2 FNYEAQ (reference sequence). CDR3 length equals 16 residues. The DNA for the CDR3 is TGTGCCAGCAGCTTAGGCCCCCGGACAGGGACCTACGAGCAGTACTTC. Encoded protein: CASSLGPRTGTYEQYF.

This rearrangement joins TRBV7-3 to TRBJ2-3, with TRBD1 matching over 7 bases. This CDR3 contains 14 residues. Per germline, CDR1 SGHTA and CDR2 FQGTGA. The V segment lost 4 bases and the J segment 5 bases; nucleotides outside the gene matches: 6. CDR3: CASSYTQGLDTQYF. The CDR3 DNA sequence: TGTGCCAGCAGCTATACACAGGGGTTAGATACGCAGTATTTT.

V gene TRBV14 combines with J gene TRBJ1-1; no firm D call. Germline V gives CDR1 SGHDN, CDR2 FVKESK. Trimming took 3 bases from V and 0 from J, leaving 11 bases between them. This CDR3 is 15 amino acids long. CDR3 amino acids: CASSQLDKMNTEAFF. Here the CDR3 DNA reads TGTGCCAGCAGCCAGTTAGACAAAATGAACACTGAAGCTTTCTTT.

The CDR3, as DNA: TGCAGCGTAGAATTATCAGGGGGCGACACTGAAGCTTTCTTT. This translates into CSVELSGGDTEAFF. The rearrangement uses TRBV29-1 and TRBJ1-1, with TRBD1 matching 8 bases. With 6 bases clipped from V and 3 bases from J, the junction kept 9 bases outside the gene matches. Germline CDR1 reads SQVTM; CDR2 reads ANQGSEA. The CDR3 has 14 residues.

This clone came up once. The chain recombines TRBV25-1 with TRBJ2-7; no firm D call. Trimming removed 4 bases at V and 2 bases at J, with 21 bases between. Germline V gene data show CDR1 as MGHDK and CDR2 as SYGVNS. The CDR3 has 17 amino acids. DNA for the CDR3: TGTGCCAGCAGTGCCGGGTTTCGTACAGCCGACACCTACGAGCAGTACTTC. Translating gives CASSAGFRTADTYEQYF.

V is TRBV6-1 and J is TRBJ1-5; 9 bases match TRBD1. The germline V gene has CDR1 MNHNS and CDR2 SASEGT. J was trimmed by 6 bases and V by 4 bases; bases with no gene match: 10. The CDR3 consists of 16 residues. CDR3 loop: CASSVLGQGIGQPQHF. For the CDR3, the DNA is TGTGCCAGCAGTGTTCTTGGACAGGGGATAGGTCAGCCCCAGCATTTT.

The chain links TRBV27 to TRBJ2-7, with D perhaps being TRBD1 or TRBD2 (5 bases each). The V end lost 10 bases, the J end lost 0 bases, and 16 bases lay between the germline ends. This CDR3 is built from 14 residues. The germline V gene has CDR1 MNHEY and CDR2 SMNVEV (reference sequence). Here the CDR3 reads CATRVGASSYEQYF. The CDR3 DNA is TGTGCCACCAGAGTCGGGGCGAGCTCCTACGAGCAGTACTTC.

The chain is built from TRBV9 and TRBJ1-4, with 8 bases fitting TRBD1. CDR3 size: 18 residues. Germline CDR1 SGDLS, CDR2 YYNGEE. V trimming: 4 bases; J trimming: 0 bases; junction bases outside the gene matches: 11. CDR3 protein: CASSPLGTGFATNEKLFF. The CDR3 coding sequence is TGTGCCAGCAGCCCTCTCGGGACAGGCTTTGCAACTAATGAAAAACTGTTTTTT.

The chain recombines TRBV6-4 with TRBJ1-2; 8 bases map to TRBD1. The V and J ends lost 0 bases and 7 bases, in that order; junction bases with no gene match: 7. The CDR3 length is 15 residues. Per germline, CDR1 MRHNA and CDR2 SNTAGT. DNA of the CDR3: TGTGCCAGCAGTGACTCCGGACAGGGACGAAGTGGCTACACCTTC. The encoded protein is CASSDSGQGRSGYTF.

The rearrangement joins TRBV5-1 to TRBJ2-7, with 11 bases identical to TRBD1. CDR1 is SGHRS and CDR2 is YFSETQ in the germline V gene. This CDR3 contains 16 residues. Unmatched junction bases numbered 7, after V lost 3 bases and J lost 2 bases. The CDR3 here is CASSSEPGQGAYEQYF. Written as DNA, the CDR3 is TGCGCCAGCAGCTCAGAACCGGGACAGGGGGCCTACGAGCAGTACTTC.

This clone was recorded only once. This rearrangement joins TRBV11-3 to TRBJ2-7; 8 nucleotides line up with TRBD1. Germline V gene data show CDR1 as SGHNT and CDR2 as YENEEA. The CDR3 is 15 amino acids. Losses at the gene ends were 1 base for V and 4 bases for J; bases not matched to a gene: 6. The CDR3 is CASSLGGGQAYEQYF. CDR3 in DNA: TGTGCCAGCAGCTTAGGAGGGGGACAGGCATACGAGCAGTACTTC.

On this clone: Within the sample, other DNA sequences also encode this same CDR3. The V and J genes are TRBV29-1 and TRBJ2-3; 8 positions agree with TRBD1. The trim removed 7 bases at V and 4 bases at J, leaving 4 bases unmatched. Looked up from germline, CDR1 is SQVTM and CDR2 is ANQGSEA. This CDR3 region has 12 residues. The CDR3 is CSGSTGADTQYF. The DNA of the CDR3 is TGCAGCGGATCGACAGGGGCAGATACGCAGTATTTT.

The gene calls are TRBV4-1 and TRBJ2-5; perhaps TRBD1 as D (5 bases). CDR3 size: 15 residues. Per germline, CDR1 MGHRA and CDR2 YSYEKL. V dropped 1 base and J dropped 3 bases, with 12 bases sitting between them. The CDR3 protein is CASSQGLGREETQYF. CDR3 in DNA: TGCGCCAGCAGCCAAGGTTTAGGCAGGGAAGAGACCCAGTACTTC.

V and J are TRBV9 and TRBJ2-1; no clear D gene. The CDR3 sequence is 12 residues long. Germline V gene data show CDR1 as SGDLS and CDR2 as YYNGEE. The V end lost 3 bases, the J end lost 9 bases, and 10 bases lay between the germline ends. CDR3 DNA sequence: TGTGCCAGCAGCGGCTATAGCAGTGAGCAGTTCTTC. Residues: CASSGYSSEQFF.

The V call is TRBV10-3, the J call TRBJ2-1; D may be TRBD1 or TRBD2 (5 bases each). The germline gives CDR1 ENHRY, CDR2 SYGVKD. The CDR3 sequence is 13 residues long. Trimming stripped 4 bases from V and 9 bases from J, with 13 bases between. The CDR3: CAISVGGLAEQFF. In DNA form, the CDR3 reads TGTGCCATCAGTGTTGGGGGATTGGCTGAGCAGTTCTTC.

The table lists this clone with a count of one. The chain recombines TRBV4-2 with TRBJ2-3; D possibly corresponds to TRBD2 (5 bases). V was shortened by 4 bases and J by 4 bases, with 15 bases between the two germline ends. CDR3 length: 15 residues. Germline V CDR1 and CDR2: LGHNA, YNFKEQ. The CDR3: CASSPGGNFADTQYF. The DNA of the CDR3 is TGTGCCAGCAGCCCCGGAGGAAATTTTGCAGATACGCAGTATTTT.

A word on this clone: Other DNA sequences of this sample code for an identical CDR3. The chain joins TRBV29-1 to TRBJ2-3; TRBD1 matches at 7 bases. The ends lost 7 bases at V and 1 base at J; junction bases unmatched: 2. CDR1 SQVTM and CDR2 ANQGSEA come from the germline V gene. The CDR3 is 12 amino acids. The CDR3 spells CSGGTGTDTQYF. Written as DNA, the CDR3 is TGCAGCGGAGGGACAGGCACAGATACGCAGTATTTT.

Of note for this clone: This sample also contains other DNA sequences that code for the same CDR3. This chain links TRBV7-6 with TRBJ2-7; the match to TRBD2 covers 9 bases. The CDR3 contains 15 residues. Trimming cost V 1 base and J 2 bases; bases outside gene matches: 3. Germline CDR1 reads SGHVS; CDR2 reads FNYEAQ. The CDR3 here is CASSLGLAGTYEQYF. The CDR3 DNA reads as TGTGCCAGCAGCTTAGGCCTAGCGGGAACCTACGAGCAGTACTTC.

The gene calls are TRBV7-2 and TRBJ2-1; D not resolved. Germline-derived CDR1 and CDR2 are SGHTA and FQGNSA. The CDR3 is made up of 17 amino acids. Trimming left V 4 bases short and J 4 bases short, with 20 bases between. This CDR3 is CASSSNLYPDGYNEQFF. The CDR3 DNA is TGTGCCAGCAGCTCCAACCTTTACCCGGACGGGTACAATGAGCAGTTCTTC.

The V and J genes are TRBV6-5 and TRBJ2-2, with 10 bases lining up with TRBD1. The J segment lost 3 bases and the V segment lost 2 bases, leaving 3 bases of the junction unmatched. This CDR3 has 16 residues. Per the germline V gene, CDR1 is MNHEY and CDR2 is SVGAGI. As DNA, the CDR3 is TGTGCCAGCAGTTACCGGGACAGGGGTTACACCGGGGAGCTGTTTTTT. This translates into CASSYRDRGYTGELFF.

This chain joins TRBV5-1 and TRBJ1-2; no clear D gene. From germline, CDR1 is SGHRS and CDR2 YFSETQ. Trimming pared 3 bases from V and 5 bases from J, leaving 17 bases between. CDR3 length: 15 amino acids. This chain's CDR3 is CASSSRPFMLYGYTF. The CDR3 DNA follows: TGCGCCAGCAGCTCTAGGCCGTTCATGCTATATGGCTACACCTTC.

This chain joins TRBV27 and TRBJ2-2, with 12 positions matching TRBD1. V gave up 6 bases and J gave up 7 bases; unmatched junction bases: 6. CDR3 length: 15 residues. Germline CDR1 is MNHEY and CDR2 is SMNVEV (reference sequence). CDR3 bases: TGTGCCAGCAGGGGACAGGGGGCCCTTGTCGGGGAGCTGTTTTTT. Translation: CASRGQGALVGELFF.

The chain has TRBV6-6 and TRBJ2-1; 10 bases are a match to TRBD2. V dropped 6 bases and J dropped 2; count of bases not matched to a gene: 4. The germline CDR1 and CDR2 sequences are MNHNY and SVGAGI (reference sequence). The CDR3 consists of 15 residues. The CDR3 coding sequence is TGTGCCAGCAGGTCCAGCGGGAGGGCCTACAATGAGCAGTTCTTC. Protein sequence: CASRSSGRAYNEQFF.

V is TRBV30 and J is TRBJ2-7, with unresolved D. This CDR3 spans 14 amino acids. Trimming took off 3 bases at V and 4 bases at J, with 16 bases between the two ends. The V gene's germline CDR1 is GTSNPN and CDR2 SVGIG (reference sequence). CDR3 in DNA: TGTGCCTGGAGGGCGGCTACGGGCCCTTACGAGCAGTACTTC. Protein product: CAWRAATGPYEQYF.

The chain couples TRBV19 to TRBJ1-5, with no clear D. Germline V gene sequence: CDR1 LNHDA, CDR2 SQIVND (reference sequence). V was cut by 1 base and J by 3 bases, with 7 bases left in between. This CDR3 contains 14 residues. This CDR3 is CASSIVQHNQPQHF. CDR3 nucleotide sequence: TGTGCCAGTAGTATAGTCCAGCACAATCAGCCCCAGCATTTT.

The genes are TRBV7-8 and TRBJ1-5; D perhaps matches TRBD1 (6 bases). Germline CDR1 SGHVS, CDR2 FQNEAQ. The CDR3 extends over 14 amino acids. Trimming left V 5 bases short and J 1 base short, with 9 bases between. The chain's CDR3 is CASSITGSNQPQHF. Here the CDR3 DNA reads TGTGCCAGCAGCATAACAGGGAGCAATCAGCCCCAGCATTTT.

The chain employs TRBV29-1 and TRBJ2-1, with 7 bases fitting TRBD2. CDR1 and CDR2 (germline): SQVTM, ANQGSEA. The CDR3 spans 15 residues. With V trimmed by 7 bases and J by 9 bases, 18 bases remained unmatched. The CDR3 nucleotides read TGCAGCGCCCAAAGATCGGGGGAGCGGGGTGGTGAGCAGTTCTTC. It translates to CSAQRSGERGGEQFF.